Detailed here is one TCR beta chain. This sample was taken from a study of blood T cell repertoires in COVID-19. The V gene lost 5 bases and the J gene lost 4 bases, with 15 bases spanning the gap. The CDR3 totals 15 residues. Germline values: CDR1 MDHEN, CDR2 SYDVKM. TCRdb's table, derived via immunoSEQ multiplex PCR, lists solely in-frame clones and lacks some. Here the sample spans 180,000 or so clones, 80% to 90% being singletons. The receptor comes from a woman aged 55-70 years with COVID-19, enrolled during active disease. Sequenced input: peripheral blood. The rearrangement joins TRBV28 to TRBJ1-3; D may be TRBD1 (5 bases). As DNA, the CDR3 is TGTGCCAGCAGTCCCGGGTACCCAGGGGGAAACACCATATATTTT. Its protein is CASSPGYPGGNTIYF.